These T cell receptor beta chains were read from a single sample in a study of blood T cell repertoires in COVID-19. Method: immunoSEQ multiplex PCR; TCRdb's copy keeps in-frame clones and lacks some. The data contain 250,000 to 300,000 clones, roughly 87% of them singletons. The specimen was PBMCs or T cells enriched from blood (not recorded which). The origin of the receptors is a woman in her 30s who had recovered from COVID-19. The CDR3 runs from the conserved cysteine through the conserved F or W. A D gene is named only where the DNA matches it firmly. Size values are once, few and many counts, or a class for expanded clones, and some rows have none.

-	TRBV20-1	-	TRBJ1-4	CSAISPEKLFF	TGCAGTGCTATCTCCCCCGAAAAACTGTTTTTT
-	TRBV28	TRBD1	TRBJ1-6	CASTKGQGYNSPLHF	TGTGCCAGCACTAAAGGACAGGGGTATAATTCACCCCTCCACTTT
-	TRBV4-2	TRBD1	TRBJ1-6	CASSPGTVLNSPLHF	TGTGCCAGCAGCCCCGGGACAGTTTTAAATTCACCCCTCCACTTT
-	TRBV6-9	-	TRBJ1-1	CASEVKGRTEAFF	TGTGCCAGCGAGGTAAAAGGGAGGACTGAAGCTTTCTTT
once	TRBV7-6	-	TRBJ2-1	CASSLGGGTDEQFF	TGTGCCAGCAGCTTAGGGGGCGGGACCGATGAGCAGTTCTTC
-	TRBV3-1/TRBV3-2	-	TRBJ2-6	CASSQASPGANVLTF	TGTGCCAGCAGCCAAGCTAGTCCCGGGGCCAACGTCCTGACTTTC
once	TRBV9	-	TRBJ1-2	CASSVGDLGYTF	TGTGCCAGCAGCGTAGGAGACTTGGGCTACACCTTC
-	TRBV7-2	-	TRBJ1-5	CTSSSQGINQPQHF	TGTACCAGCAGCTCACAGGGAATCAATCAGCCCCAGCATTTT
once	TRBV6-2/TRBV6-3	TRBD1	TRBJ1-1	CASSLVRGTAEAFF	TGTGCCAGCAGTTTAGTCAGGGGGACGGCTGAAGCTTTCTTT
-	TRBV9	-	TRBJ1-2	CASSVVAGPTEGYTF	TGTGCCAGCAGCGTAGTTGCAGGGCCCACGGAGGGCTACACCTTC
-	TRBV28	TRBD2	TRBJ2-7	CASSRGLAGGPYEQYF	TGTGCCAGCAGTAGGGGACTAGCGGGGGGACCCTACGAGCAGTACTTC
-	TRBV9	-	TRBJ2-3	CASSVAGAESTDTQYF	TGTGCCAGCAGCGTAGCCGGTGCGGAGAGCACAGATACGCAGTATTTT
-	TRBV7-3	-	TRBJ1-1	CASSLGTHTEAFF	TGTGCCAGCAGCTTGGGGACTCACACTGAAGCTTTCTTT
few	TRBV3-1/TRBV3-2	-	TRBJ1-6	CASSHQNSEPLHF	TGTGCCAGCAGCCACCAGAATTCGGAGCCCCTCCACTTT
-	TRBV9	-	TRBJ2-5	CASSGGGWGIEETQYF	TGTGCCAGCAGCGGAGGGGGATGGGGGATAGAGGAGACCCAGTACTTC
once	TRBV5-1	TRBD2	TRBJ2-3	CASSLHLAGFSSTDTQYF	TGCGCCAGCAGCTTGCACCTAGCGGGTTTTTCTAGCACAGATACGCAGTATTTT
-	TRBV27	-	TRBJ2-1	CASSLGRRSYNEQFF	TGTGCCAGCAGTTTAGGGAGGAGGTCCTACAATGAGCAGTTCTTC
-	TRBV10-3	TRBD1	TRBJ1-2	CAISGSLTGLNYGYTF	TGTGCCATCAGTGGTTCCCTGACAGGGTTGAACTATGGCTACACCTTC
-	TRBV7-9	-	TRBJ1-1	CASSHYLWRNEAFF	TGTGCCAGCAGCCATTACTTATGGAGGAATGAAGCTTTCTTT
-	TRBV7-9	-	TRBJ2-1	CASSYLLGASSYNEQFF	TGTGCCAGCAGCTACCTTCTGGGGGCAAGCTCCTACAATGAGCAGTTCTTC
-	TRBV19	-	TRBJ1-5	CASSPYRGQGSNQPQHF	TGTGCCAGTAGCCCCTATAGGGGCCAAGGGTCCAATCAGCCCCAGCATTTT
once	TRBV7-9	-	TRBJ2-7	CASSLGQAETYEQYF	TGTGCCAGCAGCTTAGGTCAGGCAGAAACCTACGAGCAGTACTTC
-	TRBV7-2	TRBD2	TRBJ2-5	CASSSPGTSGEETQYF	TGTGCCAGCAGCTCCCCGGGGACTAGCGGGGAAGAGACCCAGTACTTC
-	TRBV9	TRBD2	TRBJ2-1	CASSVAGTSGGLSYNEQFF	TGTGCCAGCAGCGTCGCCGGGACTAGCGGGGGCCTCTCCTACAATGAGCAGTTCTTC
-	TRBV21-1	-	TRBJ1-1	CASSKAGRRSLNTEAFF	TGTGCCAGCAGCAAAGCCGGTAGAAGGAGCTTGAACACTGAAGCTTTCTTT
-	TRBV15	-	TRBJ1-2	CATSRRESYGYTF	TGTGCCACCAGCAGAAGGGAGTCCTATGGCTACACCTTC
-	TRBV6-1	-	TRBJ1-1	CASSEALPSVNTEAFF	TGTGCCAGCAGTGAAGCGCTACCGAGTGTTAACACTGAAGCTTTCTTT
-	TRBV18	TRBD1	TRBJ1-2	CASSPPQQGTNYGYTF	TGTGCCAGCTCACCACCTCAACAGGGGACTAACTATGGCTACACCTTC
-	TRBV19	-	TRBJ1-2	CASSLERGYGYTF	TGTGCCAGTAGTCTCGAGCGGGGGTATGGCTACACCTTC
few	TRBV27	TRBD1	TRBJ1-4	CASSLGRGREKLFF	TGTGCCAGCAGTTTGGGCAGGGGGCGAGAGAAACTGTTTTTT
few	TRBV5-1	-	TRBJ2-2	CASSLQTGFGTGELFF	TGCGCCAGCAGCTTGCAAACGGGGTTTGGGACCGGGGAGCTGTTTTTT
once	TRBV5-1	TRBD2	TRBJ2-1	CASSLVGAASGRTYNEQFF	TGCGCCAGCAGCTTGGTGGGGGCAGCTAGCGGGAGGACCTACAATGAGCAGTTCTTC
-	TRBV6-5	-	TRBJ1-6	CASSFNRQDSPLHF	TGTGCCAGCAGTTTTAATCGTCAGGATTCACCCCTCCACTTT
-	TRBV18	-	TRBJ1-1	CASSPLIPIGEAFF	TGTGCCAGCTCACCACTAATCCCGATCGGGGAAGCTTTCTTT
-	TRBV20-1	-	TRBJ1-1	CSAARSTEAFF	TGCAGTGCCGCGCGGAGCACTGAAGCTTTCTTT
-	TRBV18	TRBD1	TRBJ2-5	CASSPPQGARETQYF	TGTGCCAGCTCACCACCGCAGGGGGCGCGGGAGACCCAGTACTTC
-	TRBV6-5	TRBD2	TRBJ2-1	CASSRTSPHNEQFF	TGTGCCAGCAGCAGGACTAGTCCCCACAATGAGCAGTTCTTC
-	TRBV28	-	TRBJ2-5	CASRSQRPQETQYF	TGTGCCAGCAGGTCTCAGCGGCCCCAAGAGACCCAGTACTTC
-	TRBV5-6	TRBD1	TRBJ2-3	CASIPAGTGFTDTQYF	TGTGCCAGCATACCCGCCGGGACAGGGTTCACAGATACGCAGTATTTT
-	TRBV6-8	-	TRBJ2-7	CASRAGQGGHEQYF	TGTGCCAGCAGGGCGGGGCAAGGGGGCCACGAGCAGTACTTC
-	TRBV27	TRBD2	TRBJ2-3	CASSLVGGVPDTQYF	TGTGCCAGCAGTTTAGTGGGGGGGGTGCCAGATACGCAGTATTTT
-	TRBV19	-	TRBJ1-2	CASSTYDGGNYGYTF	TGTGCCAGTAGTACATATGACGGAGGGAACTATGGCTACACCTTC
-	TRBV12-3/TRBV12-4	TRBD1	TRBJ2-3	CATGDSYTDTQYF	TGTGCCACCGGGGACAGTTACACAGATACGCAGTATTTT
-	TRBV18	-	TRBJ1-3	CASSPSQGSRNTIYF	TGTGCCAGCTCACCAAGTCAGGGGTCCCGAAACACCATATATTTT
-	TRBV27	-	TRBJ2-1	CASSLGRGDEQFF	TGTGCCAGCAGTTTGGGCCGGGGTGATGAGCAGTTCTTC
-	TRBV19	-	TRBJ1-2	CASSMAGYGYTF	TGTGCCAGTAGTATGGCGGGATATGGCTACACCTTC
-	TRBV7-9	TRBD2	TRBJ2-5	CASSPAQGTSGQETQYF	TGTGCCAGCAGCCCCGCGCAAGGGACTAGCGGTCAAGAGACCCAGTACTTC
once	TRBV2	TRBD1	TRBJ1-5	CASSVWQGAGPQHF	TGTGCCAGCAGTGTCTGGCAGGGGGCAGGGCCCCAGCATTTT
-	TRBV28	TRBD2	TRBJ2-7	CASRSQREAAYEQYF	TGTGCCAGCAGATCACAGCGGGAGGCCGCCTACGAGCAGTACTTC
-	TRBV19	-	TRBJ1-5	CASRERTFRSNQPQHF	TGTGCCAGTAGAGAAAGGACTTTTCGAAGCAATCAGCCCCAGCATTTT
-	TRBV7-9	-	TRBJ2-2	CASSFSAGDTGELFF	TGTGCCAGCAGCTTTAGTGCCGGGGACACCGGGGAGCTGTTTTTT